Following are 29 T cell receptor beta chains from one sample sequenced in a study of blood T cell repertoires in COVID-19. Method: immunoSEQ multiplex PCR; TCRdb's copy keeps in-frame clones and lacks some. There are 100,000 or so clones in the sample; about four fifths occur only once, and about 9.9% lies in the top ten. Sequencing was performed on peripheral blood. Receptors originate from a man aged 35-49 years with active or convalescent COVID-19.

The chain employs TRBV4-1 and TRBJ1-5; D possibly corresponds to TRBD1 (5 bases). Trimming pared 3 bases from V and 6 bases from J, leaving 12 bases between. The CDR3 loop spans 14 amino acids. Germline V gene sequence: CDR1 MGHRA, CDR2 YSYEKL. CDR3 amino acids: CASSQGGGFQPQHF. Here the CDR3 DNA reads TGCGCCAGCAGCCAGGGGGGAGGGTTTCAGCCCCAGCATTTT.

DNA of the CDR3: TGTGCCAGCACAGGGAACAATGAGCAGTTCTTC. It encodes CASTGNNEQFF. The gene calls are TRBV6-5 and TRBJ2-1; D might be TRBD1 (5 bases). V was pared by 7 bases and J by 5 bases, with 6 bases between. The CDR3 length is 11 residues. Germline V CDR1 and CDR2: MNHEY, SVGAGI.

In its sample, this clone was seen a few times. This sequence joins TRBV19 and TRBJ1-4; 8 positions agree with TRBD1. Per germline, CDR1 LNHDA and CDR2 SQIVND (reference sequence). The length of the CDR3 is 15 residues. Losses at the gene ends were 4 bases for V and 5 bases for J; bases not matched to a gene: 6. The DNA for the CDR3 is TGTGCCAGTAGTACCCGGGACAGGCGAAATGAAAAACTGTTTTTT. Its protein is CASSTRDRRNEKLFF.

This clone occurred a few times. The CDR3, as DNA: TGTGCCAGCAGTTCCAGGCCGAGAGGCAATCAGCCCCAGCATTTT. Its protein product is CASSSRPRGNQPQHF. The V gene is TRBV6-5, the J gene TRBJ1-5; D is ambiguous. CDR1 and CDR2 (germline): MNHEY, SVGAGI. V lost 4 bases and J lost 2, with 12 bases in between. This CDR3 has 15 residues.

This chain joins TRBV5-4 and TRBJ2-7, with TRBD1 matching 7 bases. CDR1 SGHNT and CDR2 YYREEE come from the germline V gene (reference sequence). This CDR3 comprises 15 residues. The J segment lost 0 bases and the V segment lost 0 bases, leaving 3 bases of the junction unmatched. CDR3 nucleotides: TGTGCCAGCAGCTTGGGGGGACAGAGCTCCTACGAGCAGTACTTC. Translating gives CASSLGGQSSYEQYF.

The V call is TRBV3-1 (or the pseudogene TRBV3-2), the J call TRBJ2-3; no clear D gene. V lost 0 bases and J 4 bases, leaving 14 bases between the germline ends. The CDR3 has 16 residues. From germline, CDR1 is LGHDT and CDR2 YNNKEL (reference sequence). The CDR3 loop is CASSQEYYSRADTQYF. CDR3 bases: TGTGCCAGCAGCCAAGAATATTACAGCCGAGCAGATACGCAGTATTTT.

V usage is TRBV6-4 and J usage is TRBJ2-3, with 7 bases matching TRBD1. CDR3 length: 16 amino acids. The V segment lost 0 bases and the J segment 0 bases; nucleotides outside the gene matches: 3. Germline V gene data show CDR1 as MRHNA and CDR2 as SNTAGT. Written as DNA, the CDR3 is TGTGCCAGCAGTGACTCGCCAGGGGGAAGCACAGATACGCAGTATTTT. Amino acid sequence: CASSDSPGGSTDTQYF.

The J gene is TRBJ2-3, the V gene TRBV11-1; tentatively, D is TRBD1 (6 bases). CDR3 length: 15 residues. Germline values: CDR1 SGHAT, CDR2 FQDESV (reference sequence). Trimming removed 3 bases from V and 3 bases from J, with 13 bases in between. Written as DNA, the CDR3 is TGTGCCAGCAGCTTCCTAGGGGGTAGGACAGATACGCAGTATTTT. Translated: CASSFLGGRTDTQYF.

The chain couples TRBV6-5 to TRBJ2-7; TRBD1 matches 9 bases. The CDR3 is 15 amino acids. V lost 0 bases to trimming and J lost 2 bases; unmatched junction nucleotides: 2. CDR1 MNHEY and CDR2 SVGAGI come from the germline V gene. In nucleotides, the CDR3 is TGTGCCAGCAGTTACTCACGGACAGGGGCCTACGAGCAGTACTTC. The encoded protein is CASSYSRTGAYEQYF.

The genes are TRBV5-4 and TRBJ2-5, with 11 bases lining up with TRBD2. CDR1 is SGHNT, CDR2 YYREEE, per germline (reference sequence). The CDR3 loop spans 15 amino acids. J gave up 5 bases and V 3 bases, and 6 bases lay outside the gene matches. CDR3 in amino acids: CASSWNSGGAETQYF. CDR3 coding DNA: TGTGCCAGCAGCTGGAATAGCGGGGGGGCGGAGACCCAGTACTTC. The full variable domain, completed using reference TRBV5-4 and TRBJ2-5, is ETGVTQSPTHLIKTRGQQVTLRCSSQSGHNTVSWYQQALGQGPQFIFQYYREEENGRGNFPPRFSGLQFPNYSSELNVNALELDDSALYLCASSWNSGGAETQYFGPGTRLLVL.

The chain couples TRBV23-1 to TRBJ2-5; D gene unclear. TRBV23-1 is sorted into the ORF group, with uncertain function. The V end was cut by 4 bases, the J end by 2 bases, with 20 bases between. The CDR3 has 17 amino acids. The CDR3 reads CASSRFPSRGIQETQYF. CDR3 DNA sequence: TGCGCCAGCAGTCGCTTTCCCTCTAGAGGCATTCAAGAGACCCAGTACTTC.

CDR3 in amino acids: CASSTGTGDEQYF. The DNA for the CDR3 is TGTGCCAGCAGTACCGGGACAGGGGACGAGCAGTACTTC. The chain joins TRBV6-6 to TRBJ2-7; TRBD1 aligns across 10 bases. V trimming: 5 bases; J trimming: 5 bases; junction bases outside the gene matches: 3. This CDR3 has 13 residues. Germline CDR1 and CDR2: MNHNY and SVGAGI (reference sequence).

Here the CDR3 reads CASSVSNLQWVPGANVLTF. The CDR3 DNA reads as TGTGCCAGCAGTGTCTCCAACCTACAGTGGGTACCTGGGGCCAACGTCCTGACTTTC. This rearrangement joins TRBV6-1 to TRBJ2-6; D remains unclear. The CDR3 runs to 19 residues. The V and J ends lost 4 bases and 2 bases respectively, with 21 bases between them. CDR1 is MNHNS and CDR2 is SASEGT in the germline V gene.

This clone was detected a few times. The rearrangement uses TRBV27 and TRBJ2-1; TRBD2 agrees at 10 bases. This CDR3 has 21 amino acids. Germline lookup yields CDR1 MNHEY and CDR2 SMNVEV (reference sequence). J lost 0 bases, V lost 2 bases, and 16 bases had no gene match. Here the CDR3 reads CASSLQFRGTSAGSSYNEQFF. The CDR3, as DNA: TGTGCCAGCAGTTTACAGTTTCGCGGGACTAGCGCTGGTAGCTCCTACAATGAGCAGTTCTTC.

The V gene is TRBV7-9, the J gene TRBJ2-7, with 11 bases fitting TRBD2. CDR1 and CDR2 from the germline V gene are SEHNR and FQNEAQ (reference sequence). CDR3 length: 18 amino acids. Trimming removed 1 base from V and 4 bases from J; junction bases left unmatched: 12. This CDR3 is CASSLEGSGGARRYEQYF. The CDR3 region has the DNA TGTGCCAGCAGCTTAGAAGGTAGCGGGGGGGCTCGCCGTTACGAGCAGTACTTC. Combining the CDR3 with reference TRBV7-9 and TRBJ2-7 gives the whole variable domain DTGVSQNPRHKITKRGQNVTFRCDPISEHNRLYWYRQTLGQGPEFLTYFQNEAQLEKSRLLSDRFSAERPKGSFSTLEIQRTEQGDSAMYLCASSLEGSGGARRYEQYFGPGTRLTVT.

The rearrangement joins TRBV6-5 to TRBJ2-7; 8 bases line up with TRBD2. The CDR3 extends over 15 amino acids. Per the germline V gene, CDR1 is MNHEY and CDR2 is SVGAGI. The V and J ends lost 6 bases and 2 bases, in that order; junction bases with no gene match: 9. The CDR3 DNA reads TGTGCCAGCAGATATAGCGGGAAGACCCCCTACGAGCAGTACTTC. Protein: CASRYSGKTPYEQYF.

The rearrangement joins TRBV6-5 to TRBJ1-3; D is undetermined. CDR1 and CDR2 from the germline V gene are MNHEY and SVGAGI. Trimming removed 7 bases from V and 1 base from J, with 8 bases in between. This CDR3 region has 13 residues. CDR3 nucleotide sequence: TGTGCCAGCACCGGAGGGTCTGGAAACACCATATATTTT. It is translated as CASTGGSGNTIYF.

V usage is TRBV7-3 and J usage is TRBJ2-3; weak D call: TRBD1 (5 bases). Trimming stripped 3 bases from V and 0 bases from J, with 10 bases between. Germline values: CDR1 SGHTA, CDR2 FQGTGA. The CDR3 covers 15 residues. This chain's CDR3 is CASSLGPTSTDTQYF. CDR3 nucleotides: TGTGCCAGCAGCTTGGGGCCAACTAGCACAGATACGCAGTATTTT.

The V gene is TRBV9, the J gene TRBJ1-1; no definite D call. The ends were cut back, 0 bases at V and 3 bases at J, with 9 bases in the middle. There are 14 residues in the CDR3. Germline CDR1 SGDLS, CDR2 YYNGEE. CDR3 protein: CASSVVTGDTEAFF. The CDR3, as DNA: TGTGCCAGCAGCGTAGTTACCGGGGACACTGAAGCTTTCTTT.

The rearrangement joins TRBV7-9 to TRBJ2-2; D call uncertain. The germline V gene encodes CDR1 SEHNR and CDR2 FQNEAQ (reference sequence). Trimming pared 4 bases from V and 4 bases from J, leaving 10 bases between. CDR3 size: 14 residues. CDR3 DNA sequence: TGTGCCAGCAGCTATGTCGGGTTCACCGGGGAGCTGTTTTTT. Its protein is CASSYVGFTGELFF.

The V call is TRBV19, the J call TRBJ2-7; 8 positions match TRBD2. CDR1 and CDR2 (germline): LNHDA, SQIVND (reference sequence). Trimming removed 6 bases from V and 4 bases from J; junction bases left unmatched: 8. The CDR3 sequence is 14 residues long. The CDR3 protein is CASSQPGLDYEQYF. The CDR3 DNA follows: TGTGCCAGTAGCCAACCGGGACTAGATTACGAGCAGTACTTC.

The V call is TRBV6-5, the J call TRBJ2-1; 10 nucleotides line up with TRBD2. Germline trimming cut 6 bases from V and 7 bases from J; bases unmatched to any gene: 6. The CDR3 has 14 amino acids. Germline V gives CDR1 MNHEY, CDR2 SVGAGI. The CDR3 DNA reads TGTGCCAGCAGCCTAGCGGGGGCGGGGAATGAGCAGTTCTTC. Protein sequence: CASSLAGAGNEQFF.

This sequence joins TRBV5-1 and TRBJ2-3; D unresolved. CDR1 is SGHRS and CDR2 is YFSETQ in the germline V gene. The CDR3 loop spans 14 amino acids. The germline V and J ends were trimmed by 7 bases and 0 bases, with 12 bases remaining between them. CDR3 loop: CASGDGSSTDTQYF. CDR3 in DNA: TGCGCCAGCGGAGACGGTTCTAGCACAGATACGCAGTATTTT.

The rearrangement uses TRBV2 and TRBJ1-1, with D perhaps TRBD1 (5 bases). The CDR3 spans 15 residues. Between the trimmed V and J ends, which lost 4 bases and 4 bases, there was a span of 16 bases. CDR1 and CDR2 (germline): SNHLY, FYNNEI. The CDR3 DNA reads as TGTGCCAGCAGTGCTATCGCAGGGTCGGCCACTGAAGCTTTCTTT. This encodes CASSAIAGSATEAFF.

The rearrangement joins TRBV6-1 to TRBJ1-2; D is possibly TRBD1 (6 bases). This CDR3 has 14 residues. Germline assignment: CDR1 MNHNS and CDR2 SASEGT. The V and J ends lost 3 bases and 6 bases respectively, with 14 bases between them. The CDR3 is CASSDWTELNGYTF. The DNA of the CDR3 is TGTGCCAGCAGTGATTGGACAGAGTTAAATGGCTACACCTTC.

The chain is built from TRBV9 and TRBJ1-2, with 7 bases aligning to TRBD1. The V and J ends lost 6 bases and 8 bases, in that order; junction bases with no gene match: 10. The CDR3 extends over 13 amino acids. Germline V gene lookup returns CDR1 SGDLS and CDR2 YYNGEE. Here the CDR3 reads CASNPTGAEGYTF. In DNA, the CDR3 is TGTGCCAGCAACCCTACAGGGGCAGAAGGCTACACCTTC.

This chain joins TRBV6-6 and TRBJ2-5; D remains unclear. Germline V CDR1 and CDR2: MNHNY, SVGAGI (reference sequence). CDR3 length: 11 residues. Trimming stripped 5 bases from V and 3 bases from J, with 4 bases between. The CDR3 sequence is CASSVKETQYF. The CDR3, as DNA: TGTGCCAGCAGTGTTAAAGAGACCCAGTACTTC.

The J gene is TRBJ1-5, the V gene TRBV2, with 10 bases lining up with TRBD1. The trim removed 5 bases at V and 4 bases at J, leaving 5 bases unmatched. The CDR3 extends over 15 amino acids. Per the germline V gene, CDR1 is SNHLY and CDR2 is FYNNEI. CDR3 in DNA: TGTGCCAGCAGTCGACAGGGGGCCGCAAATCAGCCCCAGCATTTT. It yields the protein CASSRQGAANQPQHF.

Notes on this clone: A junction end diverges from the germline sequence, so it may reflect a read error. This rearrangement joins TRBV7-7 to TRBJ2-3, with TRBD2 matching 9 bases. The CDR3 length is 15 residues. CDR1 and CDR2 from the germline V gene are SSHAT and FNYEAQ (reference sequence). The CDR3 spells CASSLQRGALDTQYF. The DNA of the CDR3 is TGTGCTAGCAGCTTACAGCGGGGGGCCCTAGATACGCAGTATTTT.